Listed below are T cell receptor beta chains from one sample, sequenced in a study of blood T cell repertoires in COVID-19. Assay: immunoSEQ multiplex PCR; the TCRdb copy retains only in-frame clones and omits some. Here the sample spans hundreds of thousands of clones, about 90% being singletons. Sequenced sample: peripheral blood. These receptors all stem from a middle-aged woman with COVID-19, enrolled during active disease. CDR3s include the opening cysteine and the closing phenylalanine or tryptophan.

V	CDR3
TRBV27	CASSFLGTSNEKLFF
TRBV6-5	CASSYSSSVGTEAFF
TRBV5-1	CASRGGGTSNTGELFF
TRBV28	CASEGANGNTIYF
TRBV29-1	CSVEERSPKRSGANVLTF
TRBV28	CASSLGAQLIYARVF
TRBV2	CASKDRGLMTEAFF
TRBV29-1	CSVEGNRGTDTQYF
TRBV27	CASSSRDRPFNQPQHF
TRBV19	CASSINSGEGLYGYTF
TRBV5-1	CANKGASVNEKLFF
TRBV24-1	CATSDQGEPPSGYTF
TRBV5-4	CASSFGRLVDEQYF
TRBV2	CASSDLGATYNEQFF
TRBV5-1	CASSLARTDYGYTF
TRBV4-3	CASSPGRGRVNTIYF
TRBV3-1/TRBV3-2	CASSLGLAGNTGELFF
TRBV5-1	CASSEGTGAQTQYF
TRBV27	CASSSGLAGAWEAEQFF
TRBV7-6	CASSSGVGPYEQYF
TRBV6-5	CASSYSSRAPYGYTF
TRBV15	CATSSNPLAGVYEQYF
TRBV6-5	CASRAGTGNTEAFF
TRBV7-2	CASAKLVLAGVRTGELFF
TRBV10-1	CASSESTRHGEYF
TRBV29-1	CSVQGMGNQPQHF
TRBV6-2/TRBV6-3	CASSRLAGELEQYF
TRBV27	CASSLSRGLNTEAFF
TRBV6-5	CASSPGLNYGYTF
TRBV20-1	CSASRTGADTQYF
TRBV19	CASSIQIAPAGWAGGYTF
TRBV9	CASSVDWGQGGELFF
TRBV5-1	CASSLQRFVYEQYF
TRBV6-2/TRBV6-3	CASSSPGGINSYEQYF
TRBV19	CASKGKRGQGGYEQYF
TRBV7-9	CASSLKTVTGRHTIYF
TRBV28	CASSSLPPLHF
TRBV7-2	CASSLVWEPQGGYTF
TRBV27	CASSPGSHEQYF
TRBV30	CAWGYGFTEAFF
TRBV27	CASSLIPVPGKNTEAFF
TRBV27	CASRDSFYTIYF
TRBV6-5	CASDREGSGNTIYF
TRBV28	CASSGYYDNEQFF
TRBV27	CASSLNSPTGYTF
TRBV7-9	CASSLRSGPYEQYF
TRBV10-1	CASPDGPGRVCEQYF
TRBV29-1	CSASKGIGREKLFF
TRBV4-2	CASSQDLGGGTQYF
TRBV5-1	CASSLAGTSGGPSSTDTQYF
TRBV27	CASSSGGRSHGYTF
TRBV15	CATSRPSFRATGYNEQFF
TRBV19	CASSIFDTSYEQYF
TRBV6-6	CASSLKDSSPLHF
TRBV6-5	CASSYDRGRGYTF
TRBV7-2	CASSLIKGDRVRNTIYF
TRBV30	CAWSLTDLLATNEKLFF